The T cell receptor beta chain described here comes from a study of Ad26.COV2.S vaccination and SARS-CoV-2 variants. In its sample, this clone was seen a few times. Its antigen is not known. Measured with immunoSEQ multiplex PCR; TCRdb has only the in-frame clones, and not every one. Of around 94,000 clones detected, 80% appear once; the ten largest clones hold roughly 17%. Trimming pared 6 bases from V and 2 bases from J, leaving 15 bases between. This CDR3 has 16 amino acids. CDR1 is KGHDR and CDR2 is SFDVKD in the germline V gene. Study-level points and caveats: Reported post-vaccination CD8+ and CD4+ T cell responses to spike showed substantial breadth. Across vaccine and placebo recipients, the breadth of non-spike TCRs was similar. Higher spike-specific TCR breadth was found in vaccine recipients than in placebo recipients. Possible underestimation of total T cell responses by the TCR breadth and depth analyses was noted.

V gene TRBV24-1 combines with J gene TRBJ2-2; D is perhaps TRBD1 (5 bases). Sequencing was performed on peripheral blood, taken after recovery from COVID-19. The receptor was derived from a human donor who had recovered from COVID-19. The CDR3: CATSPVGQGNTGELFF. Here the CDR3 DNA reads TGTGCCACCAGTCCCGTAGGGCAGGGTAACACCGGGGAGCTGTTTTTT.